The 7 T cell receptor beta chains below come from one sample, sequenced in a study of T cells in tumors after PD-1 blockade (dated by TCRdb to between 2018 and 2020). Receptor libraries were prepared by the immunoSEQ multiplex PCR assay. TCRdb holds this immuneACCESS table with in-frame rearrangements only. Some clones are missing; in checked studies, unresolved V genes explain under half, and the rest has no known cause. The sample profile shows just under 20,000 clones; about 84% of them were found once. The ten largest clones take up about a quarter of the sample. The material sequenced was PBMCs, taken after anti-PD-1 therapy. The receptors originated from a human donor with advanced basal cell or squamous cell carcinoma (not recorded which).

V gene TRBV24-1 combines with J gene TRBJ2-3, with D perhaps matching TRBD1 (6 bases). CDR1 KGHDR and CDR2 SFDVKD come from the germline V gene. V dropped 3 bases and J dropped 4 bases, with 13 bases sitting between them. The CDR3 runs 15 residues. The CDR3 spells CATSDGRGYPDTQYF. The DNA for the CDR3 is TGTGCCACCAGTGATGGTAGGGGGTACCCAGATACGCAGTATTTT.

The chain employs TRBV6-4 and TRBJ1-1; the D is unclear. Germline V CDR1 and CDR2: MRHNA, SNTAGT. Trimming left V 0 bases short and J 5 bases short, with 7 bases between. There are 13 residues in the CDR3. The CDR3 sequence is CASSDSIGTEAFF. CDR3 bases: TGTGCCAGCAGTGACTCTATAGGGACTGAAGCTTTCTTT.

The V call is TRBV11-3, the J call TRBJ2-7; D unresolved. V lost 4 bases to trimming and J lost 3 bases, with 13 bases between them. Germline-derived CDR1 and CDR2 are SGHNT and YENEEA. The CDR3 extends over 14 amino acids. The CDR3 nucleotides are TGTGCCAGCAGCTCACCCGACAACCGCTACGAGCAGTACTTC. It encodes CASSSPDNRYEQYF.

This chain connects TRBV14 to TRBJ2-2, with TRBD2 matching 8 bases. The V and J ends lost 4 bases and 10 bases, in that order; junction bases with no gene match: 8. The CDR3 spans 14 residues. Germline V CDR1 and CDR2: SGHDN, FVKESK. The CDR3 spells CASSPLSREEELFF. The CDR3 DNA reads as TGTGCCAGCAGCCCCCTCTCGCGGGAGGAGGAGCTGTTTTTT.

The chain joins TRBV6-1 to TRBJ1-2; unclear D gene. In germline, CDR1 is MNHNS, CDR2 SASEGT. V lost 1 base and J 8 bases, leaving 14 bases between the germline ends. The length of the CDR3 is 14 residues. The CDR3 reads CASSEVGPSGGYTF. The DNA for the CDR3 is TGTGCCAGCAGTGAAGTAGGACCCTCCGGAGGCTACACCTTC.

The V gene is TRBV19, the J gene TRBJ1-2; D is possibly TRBD1 (6 bases). Germline loops: CDR1 LNHDA, CDR2 SQIVND (reference sequence). The V gene lost 4 bases and the J gene lost 8 bases, with 14 bases spanning the gap. This CDR3 has 13 amino acids. For the CDR3, the DNA is TGTGCCAGTAGTAGACAGGCCGCGGGGGGCTACACCTTC. Amino acid sequence: CASSRQAAGGYTF.

The V gene is TRBV29-1, the J gene TRBJ2-1; 8 nucleotides align to TRBD1. V lost 2 bases and J lost 7; bases outside the gene matches: 10. The CDR3 has 15 residues. Germline CDR1 reads SQVTM; CDR2 reads ANQGSEA. CDR3 DNA: TGCAGCGTTGAACTCCTTGACAGGGGAGGTAATGAGCAGTTCTTC. Translated, it gives CSVELLDRGGNEQFF.